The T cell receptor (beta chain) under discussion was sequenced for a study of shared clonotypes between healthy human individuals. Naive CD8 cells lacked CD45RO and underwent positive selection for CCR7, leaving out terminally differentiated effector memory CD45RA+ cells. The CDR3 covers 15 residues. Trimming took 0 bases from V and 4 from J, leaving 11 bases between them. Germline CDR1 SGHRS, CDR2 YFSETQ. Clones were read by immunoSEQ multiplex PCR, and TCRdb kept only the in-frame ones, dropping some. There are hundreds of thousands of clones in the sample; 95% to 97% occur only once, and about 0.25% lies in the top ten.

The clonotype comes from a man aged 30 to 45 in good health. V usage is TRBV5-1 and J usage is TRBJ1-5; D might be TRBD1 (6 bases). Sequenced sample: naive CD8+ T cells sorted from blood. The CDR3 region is CASSLAGAGNQPQHF. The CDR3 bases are TGCGCCAGCAGCTTGGCAGGGGCAGGGAATCAGCCCCAGCATTTT.